This paragraph reports one T cell receptor beta chain. The antigen is not known. The CDR3 length is 17 residues. Germline assignment: CDR1 SEHNR and CDR2 FQNEAQ (reference sequence). Trimming cost V 6 bases and J 0 bases, with 20 bases left between them. These data belong to a study of cytomegalovirus exposure and HLA in healthy donors. Study-level findings and limits: Certain indistinguishable V segments, among them TRBV6-2 and TRBV6-3, were excluded. One variant, a missense change in DCLRE1C, was linked in a later analysis to TCR beta V- and J-gene trimming. Earlier analysis found most TCR beta V segments productive about 87% or about 30% of the time. The later analysis indicated that the majority of CMV-associated TCR beta chains appeared HLA-restricted.

PCR employed 60 Vbeta and 13 Jbeta primers. The method was immunoSEQ multiplex PCR; TCRdb's version includes in-frame clones alone and lacks a portion of them. The sample contains some 200,000 clones, approximately 80% of which appear only once. Source material: PBMCs. The receptor was derived from a woman aged 18-29 years in good health and CMV-seronegative. The chain has TRBV7-9 and TRBJ1-1; D perhaps matches TRBD1 (6 bases). The CDR3 nucleotides are TGTGCCAGCAGTTCACAGGGAGGGTCCATGATGAACACTGAAGCTTTCTTT. Translation gives CASSSQGGSMMNTEAFF.